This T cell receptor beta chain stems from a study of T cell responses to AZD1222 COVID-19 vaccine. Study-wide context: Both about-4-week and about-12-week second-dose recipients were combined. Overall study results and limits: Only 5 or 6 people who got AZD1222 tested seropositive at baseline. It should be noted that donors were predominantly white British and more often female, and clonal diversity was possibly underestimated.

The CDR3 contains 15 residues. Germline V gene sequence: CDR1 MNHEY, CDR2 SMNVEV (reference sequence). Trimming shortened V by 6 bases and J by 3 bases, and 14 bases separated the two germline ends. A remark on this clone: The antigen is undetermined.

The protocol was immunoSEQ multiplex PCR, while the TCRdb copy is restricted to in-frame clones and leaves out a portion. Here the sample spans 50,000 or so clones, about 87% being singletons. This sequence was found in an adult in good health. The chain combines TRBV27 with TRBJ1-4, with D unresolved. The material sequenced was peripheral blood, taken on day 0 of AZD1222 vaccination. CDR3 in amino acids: CASRAGYSPNEKLFF. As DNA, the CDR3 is TGTGCCAGCAGGGCTGGTTACAGCCCTAATGAAAAACTGTTTTTT. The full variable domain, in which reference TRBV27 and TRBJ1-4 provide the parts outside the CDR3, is EAQVTQNPRYLITVTGKKLTVTCSQNMNHEYMSWYRQDPGLGLRQIYYSMNVEVTDKGDVPEGYKVSRKEKRNFPLILESPSPNQTSLYFCASRAGYSPNEKLFFGSGTQLSVL.